These T cell receptor beta chains were read from a single sample in a study of blood T cell repertoires in COVID-19. The repertoire was sequenced with immunoSEQ multiplex PCR; TCRdb's copy has only in-frame clones and lacks some. Counted here are approximately 250,000 clones, approximately 88% occurring once; the ten biggest clones make up 0.95% to 1.5%. The specimen sequenced was PBMCs or T cells enriched from blood (not recorded which). The receptors were gathered from a woman in her thirties or forties with acute COVID-19. Both conserved end residues are part of each CDR3. Each record gives: clone size, V gene, D gene, J gene, CDR3 DNA, CDR3 protein. The D gene is left open where the match is weak. Rows give clone size only sometimes, using once, few, many, or a class for an expanded clone.

abundance: NA; v_gene: TRBV18; d_gene: NA; j_gene: TRBJ2-1; CDR3nt: TGTGCCAGCTCATTCGAGGGTGAGCAGTTCTTC; CDR3aa: CASSFEGEQFF
abundance: NA; v_gene: TRBV7-9; d_gene: NA; j_gene: TRBJ1-5; CDR3nt: TGTGCCACTACCCAGGGCGTCGGAGGGACTCAGCCCCAGCATTTT; CDR3aa: CATTQGVGGTQPQHF
abundance: NA; v_gene: TRBV28; d_gene: TRBD2; j_gene: TRBJ2-3; CDR3nt: TGTGCCAGCAGTTTCGGGGGACTAAACACAGATACGCAGTATTTT; CDR3aa: CASSFGGLNTDTQYF
abundance: once; v_gene: TRBV7-2; d_gene: TRBD2; j_gene: TRBJ2-7; CDR3nt: TGTGCCAGCAGATCCGGGACTAGCGGGACTAGCGTCACCTACGAGCAGTACTTC; CDR3aa: CASRSGTSGTSVTYEQYF
abundance: once; v_gene: TRBV14; d_gene: NA; j_gene: TRBJ1-4; CDR3nt: TGTGCCAGCAGCCGCGTCCAGGGTACTAATGAAAAACTGTTTTTT; CDR3aa: CASSRVQGTNEKLFF
abundance: NA; v_gene: TRBV7-2; d_gene: TRBD2; j_gene: TRBJ2-3; CDR3nt: TGTGCCAGCAGCTTATTTACTAGCGGGAGGCCTGGGTGGTATTTT; CDR3aa: CASSLFTSGRPGWYF
abundance: NA; v_gene: TRBV5-1; d_gene: NA; j_gene: TRBJ1-1; CDR3nt: TGCGCCAGCAGCTTGGCCAATCCTAACAGGGTGAACACTGAAGCTTTCTTT; CDR3aa: CASSLANPNRVNTEAFF
abundance: NA; v_gene: TRBV19; d_gene: NA; j_gene: TRBJ2-1; CDR3nt: TGTGCCAGTAGTACGTTTAATGAGCAGTTCTTC; CDR3aa: CASSTFNEQFF
abundance: NA; v_gene: TRBV28; d_gene: NA; j_gene: TRBJ1-2; CDR3nt: TGTGCCAGCAGTTTATTTGGGGGCTACGGTGGCTACACCTTC; CDR3aa: CASSLFGGYGGYTF
abundance: NA; v_gene: TRBV20-1; d_gene: NA; j_gene: TRBJ1-4; CDR3nt: TGCAGTGCTAGTGAGAAGGGAGTGGGTTGGGAAAAACTGTTTTTT; CDR3aa: CSASEKGVGWEKLFF
abundance: NA; v_gene: TRBV7-2; d_gene: NA; j_gene: TRBJ1-1; CDR3nt: TGTGCCAGCAGCTTTTCTACTGTGAACACTGAAGCTTTCTTT; CDR3aa: CASSFSTVNTEAFF
abundance: NA; v_gene: TRBV25-1; d_gene: NA; j_gene: TRBJ1-1; CDR3nt: TGTGCCAGCAGTGAATCTGGCGGTAACACTGAAGCTTTCTTT; CDR3aa: CASSESGGNTEAFF
abundance: NA; v_gene: TRBV5-5; d_gene: NA; j_gene: TRBJ1-4; CDR3nt: TGTGCCAGCAGCCCTAGACAGCCCTCTGATATAGAAAAACTGTTTTTT; CDR3aa: CASSPRQPSDIEKLFF
abundance: NA; v_gene: TRBV3-1/TRBV3-2; d_gene: NA; j_gene: TRBJ1-1; CDR3nt: TGTGCCAGCAGCCAAGAAGGCGGAGGGACCGGAGCTTTCTTT; CDR3aa: CASSQEGGGTGAFF
abundance: NA; v_gene: TRBV6-2/TRBV6-3; d_gene: TRBD1; j_gene: TRBJ1-2; CDR3nt: TGTGCCAGCAGTTACTCGAGCAAGACAGGGGAGGACTATGGCTACACCTTC; CDR3aa: CASSYSSKTGEDYGYTF
abundance: NA; v_gene: TRBV4-1; d_gene: NA; j_gene: TRBJ2-2; CDR3nt: TGCGCCAGCAGCCAAGATAAAGGAGGTCTCCACACCGGGGAGCTGTTTTTT; CDR3aa: CASSQDKGGLHTGELFF
abundance: NA; v_gene: TRBV7-2; d_gene: NA; j_gene: TRBJ2-1; CDR3nt: TGTGCCAGCAGCTTAGGGGCGAACAATGAGCAGTTCTTC; CDR3aa: CASSLGANNEQFF
abundance: NA; v_gene: TRBV6-6; d_gene: NA; j_gene: TRBJ1-2; CDR3nt: TGTGCCAGCAGGCGCAGGGTAGATGAAGGCTACACCTTC; CDR3aa: CASRRRVDEGYTF
abundance: NA; v_gene: TRBV5-8; d_gene: TRBD1; j_gene: TRBJ2-3; CDR3nt: TGTGCCAGCAGCTTGCCGGGGACAGGGAGTGATATGCAGTATTTT; CDR3aa: CASSLPGTGSDMQYF
abundance: NA; v_gene: TRBV28; d_gene: TRBD1; j_gene: TRBJ1-5; CDR3nt: TGTGCCAGCAGTTTATATGGGACAGGGATAAGCAATCAGCCCCAGCATTTT; CDR3aa: CASSLYGTGISNQPQHF
abundance: NA; v_gene: TRBV2; d_gene: NA; j_gene: TRBJ2-1; CDR3nt: TGTGCCAGCAGGGAGAGGTTGGATGAGCAGTTCTTC; CDR3aa: CASRERLDEQFF
abundance: NA; v_gene: TRBV15; d_gene: TRBD1; j_gene: TRBJ1-2; CDR3nt: TGTGCCACCAGCAGAGCGACAGGGGGGACCTATGGCTACACCTTC; CDR3aa: CATSRATGGTYGYTF
abundance: few; v_gene: TRBV6-6; d_gene: TRBD1; j_gene: TRBJ1-3; CDR3nt: TGTGCCAGCAGTCGGGGGACAGCAGATGTACCCGGAAACACCATATATTTT; CDR3aa: CASSRGTADVPGNTIYF
abundance: NA; v_gene: TRBV28; d_gene: NA; j_gene: TRBJ2-7; CDR3nt: TGTGCCAGCAGCTCCGTCCAGACAGGCGAACCCTACGAGCAGTACTTC; CDR3aa: CASSSVQTGEPYEQYF
abundance: NA; v_gene: TRBV10-3; d_gene: NA; j_gene: TRBJ1-2; CDR3nt: TGTGCCATCAGTGAAGGAGGACAGTATGGCTACACCTTC; CDR3aa: CAISEGGQYGYTF
abundance: NA; v_gene: TRBV18; d_gene: TRBD2; j_gene: TRBJ2-2; CDR3nt: TGTGCCAGCTCACCACCTTCTCTAGCGGGACCCACCGGGGAGCTGTTTTTT; CDR3aa: CASSPPSLAGPTGELFF
abundance: NA; v_gene: TRBV5-1; d_gene: TRBD1; j_gene: TRBJ1-1; CDR3nt: TGCGCCAGCAGCGGCGGGACAGGGGGCGAGACTGAAGCTTTCTTT; CDR3aa: CASSGGTGGETEAFF
abundance: once; v_gene: TRBV18; d_gene: NA; j_gene: TRBJ1-5; CDR3nt: TGTGCCAGCTCACCGGGACACCTCAATCAGCCCCAGCATTTT; CDR3aa: CASSPGHLNQPQHF
abundance: NA; v_gene: TRBV29-1; d_gene: NA; j_gene: TRBJ1-1; CDR3nt: TGCAGCGTTGAAAAAGGCAGGGGAAACGCTGAAGCTTTCTTT; CDR3aa: CSVEKGRGNAEAFF
abundance: NA; v_gene: TRBV18; d_gene: NA; j_gene: TRBJ1-1; CDR3nt: TGTGCCAGCTCACCGGGAGAACCGAACACTGAAGCTTTCTTT; CDR3aa: CASSPGEPNTEAFF
abundance: NA; v_gene: TRBV20-1; d_gene: NA; j_gene: TRBJ2-1; CDR3nt: TGCAGTGCTAGTGCCGGTCCATGGAGCAATGAGCAGTTCTTC; CDR3aa: CSASAGPWSNEQFF
abundance: NA; v_gene: TRBV5-1; d_gene: TRBD2; j_gene: TRBJ2-5; CDR3nt: TGCGCCAGCAGCTTGGTGGGACTAGATCAAGAGACCCAGTACTTC; CDR3aa: CASSLVGLDQETQYF
abundance: NA; v_gene: TRBV7-9; d_gene: NA; j_gene: TRBJ1-2; CDR3nt: TGTGCCAGCAGCTTAGAACCGCGGAGGGGCTACACCTTC; CDR3aa: CASSLEPRRGYTF
abundance: NA; v_gene: TRBV5-4; d_gene: TRBD1; j_gene: TRBJ1-1; CDR3nt: TGTGCCAGCAGCCATCCGGGACAGGGGGTAAGGGACACTGAAGCTTTCTTT; CDR3aa: CASSHPGQGVRDTEAFF
abundance: NA; v_gene: TRBV30; d_gene: NA; j_gene: TRBJ1-1; CDR3nt: TGTGCCTGGAGTGTGAATCACTTAAACACTGAAGCTTTCTTT; CDR3aa: CAWSVNHLNTEAFF
abundance: few; v_gene: TRBV4-3; d_gene: NA; j_gene: TRBJ2-2; CDR3nt: TGCGCCAGCAGCTCCTGGGGGGGGCACACCGGGGAGCTGTTTTTT; CDR3aa: CASSSWGGHTGELFF
abundance: few; v_gene: TRBV5-1; d_gene: TRBD2; j_gene: TRBJ2-1; CDR3nt: TGCGCCAGCAGCTTGACAGGGGGACTAGCGGGGGAAGGTGATGAGCAGTTCTTC; CDR3aa: CASSLTGGLAGEGDEQFF
abundance: NA; v_gene: TRBV5-1; d_gene: NA; j_gene: TRBJ2-7; CDR3nt: TGCGCCAGCAGCTTGGAGGTCGGGGGTTCCTACGAGCAGTACTTC; CDR3aa: CASSLEVGGSYEQYF
abundance: NA; v_gene: TRBV27; d_gene: NA; j_gene: TRBJ1-6; CDR3nt: TGTGCCAGCACTGTGTTAGGGGGGGATCTTCGATCACCCCTCCACTTT; CDR3aa: CASTVLGGDLRSPLHF
abundance: NA; v_gene: TRBV5-1; d_gene: NA; j_gene: TRBJ1-1; CDR3nt: TGCGCCAGCAGCTTGGCAGGCAGGATACGCACTGAAGCTTTCTTT; CDR3aa: CASSLAGRIRTEAFF
abundance: NA; v_gene: TRBV29-1; d_gene: NA; j_gene: TRBJ2-6; CDR3nt: TGCAGCGTTGAATGCCGACTGCCGTCTGGGGCCAACGTCCTGACTTTC; CDR3aa: CSVECRLPSGANVLTF
abundance: NA; v_gene: TRBV28; d_gene: TRBD1; j_gene: TRBJ1-2; CDR3nt: TGTGCCAGCGGAAGGGGGCGCATCAGTTATGGCTACACCTTC; CDR3aa: CASGRGRISYGYTF
abundance: NA; v_gene: TRBV5-4; d_gene: NA; j_gene: TRBJ1-2; CDR3nt: TGTGCCAGCAGCTTGGGACAGGTGCGGGCCTATGGCTACACCTTC; CDR3aa: CASSLGQVRAYGYTF
abundance: many; v_gene: TRBV4-3; d_gene: NA; j_gene: TRBJ2-3; CDR3nt: TGCGCCAGCAGCCAAGCACAGGGAGATACGCAGTATTTT; CDR3aa: CASSQAQGDTQYF
abundance: NA; v_gene: TRBV24-1; d_gene: TRBD1; j_gene: TRBJ1-5; CDR3nt: TGTGCCACCCCCCTAAGGGACAGGGGGTATAGCAATCAGCCCCAGCATTTT; CDR3aa: CATPLRDRGYSNQPQHF
abundance: NA; v_gene: TRBV27; d_gene: NA; j_gene: TRBJ1-5; CDR3nt: TGTGCCAGCAGTTTAAAGGGGTTGGGCCCACGTAAGAATCAGCCCCAGCATTTT; CDR3aa: CASSLKGLGPRKNQPQHF
abundance: NA; v_gene: TRBV9; d_gene: TRBD1; j_gene: TRBJ2-1; CDR3nt: TGTGCCAGCAGCGTAGTTATAGGGGGCCTTGGCTACAATGAGCAGTTCTTC; CDR3aa: CASSVVIGGLGYNEQFF
abundance: NA; v_gene: TRBV7-9; d_gene: NA; j_gene: TRBJ2-5; CDR3nt: TGTGCCAGCAACCCTTGGGCGGGAGAGACCCAGTACTTC; CDR3aa: CASNPWAGETQYF